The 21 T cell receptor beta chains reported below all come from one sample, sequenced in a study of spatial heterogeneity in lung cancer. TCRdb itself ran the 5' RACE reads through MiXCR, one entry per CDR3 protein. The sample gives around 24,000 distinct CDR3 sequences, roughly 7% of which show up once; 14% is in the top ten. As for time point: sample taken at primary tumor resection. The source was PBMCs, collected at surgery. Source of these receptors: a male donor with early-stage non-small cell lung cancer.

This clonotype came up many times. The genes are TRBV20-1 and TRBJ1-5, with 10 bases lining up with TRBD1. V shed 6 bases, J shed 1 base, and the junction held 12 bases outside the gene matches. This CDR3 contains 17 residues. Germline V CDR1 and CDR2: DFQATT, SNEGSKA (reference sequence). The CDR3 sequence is CSATGTGETMSNQPQHF. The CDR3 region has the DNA TGCAGTGCCACGGGGACAGGGGAGACGATGAGCAATCAGCCCCAGCATTTT.

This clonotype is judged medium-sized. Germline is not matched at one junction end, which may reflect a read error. The CDR3 here is CASRLATGELFF. The CDR3, as DNA: TGTGCCAGCCGTTTAGCGACCGGGGAGCTGTTTTTT. The J gene is TRBJ2-2, the V gene TRBV12-3 or TRBV12-4, with TRBD2 as a possible D gene (5 bases). The CDR3 extends over 12 amino acids.

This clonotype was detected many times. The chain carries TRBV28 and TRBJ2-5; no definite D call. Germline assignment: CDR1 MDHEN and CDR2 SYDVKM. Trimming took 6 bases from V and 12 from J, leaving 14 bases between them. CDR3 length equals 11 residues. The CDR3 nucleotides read TGTGCCAGCAGGGGTAGGACCGCGGAGTACTTC. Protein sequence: CASRGRTAEYF.

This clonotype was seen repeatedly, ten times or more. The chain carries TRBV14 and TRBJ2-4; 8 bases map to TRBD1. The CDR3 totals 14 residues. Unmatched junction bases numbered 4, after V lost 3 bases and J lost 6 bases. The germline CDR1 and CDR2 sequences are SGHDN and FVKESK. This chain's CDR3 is CASSQDRAGNIQYF. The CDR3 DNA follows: TGTGCCAGCAGCCAGGACAGGGCTGGAAACATTCAGTACTTC.

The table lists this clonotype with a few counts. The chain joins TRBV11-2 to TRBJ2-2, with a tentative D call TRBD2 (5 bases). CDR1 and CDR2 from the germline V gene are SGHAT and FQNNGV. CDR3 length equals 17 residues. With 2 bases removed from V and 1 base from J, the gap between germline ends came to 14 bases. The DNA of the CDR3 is TGTGCCAGCAGCTTATCTCTGGGAGCGCTGAACACCGGGGAGCTGTTTTTT. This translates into CASSLSLGALNTGELFF.

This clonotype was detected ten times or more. DNA of the CDR3: TGTGCCAGCAGCTTGGAGGGAGTCTCCTCTGAGGAGCAGTTCTTC. This codes for CASSLEGVSSEEQFF. The rearrangement joins TRBV7-8 to TRBJ2-1; possible D gene TRBD2, 6 bases. V shed 3 bases and J shed 10 bases, with 19 bases lying between them. Germline V gives CDR1 SGHVS, CDR2 FQNEAQ. The CDR3 spans 15 residues.

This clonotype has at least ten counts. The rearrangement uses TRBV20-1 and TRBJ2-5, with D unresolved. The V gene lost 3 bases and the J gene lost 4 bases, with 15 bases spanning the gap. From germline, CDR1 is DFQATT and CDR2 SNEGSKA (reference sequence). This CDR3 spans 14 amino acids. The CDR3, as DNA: TGCAGTGCTAGCTCCCGAGTTGGGGTAGAGACCCAGTACTTC. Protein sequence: CSASSRVGVETQYF.

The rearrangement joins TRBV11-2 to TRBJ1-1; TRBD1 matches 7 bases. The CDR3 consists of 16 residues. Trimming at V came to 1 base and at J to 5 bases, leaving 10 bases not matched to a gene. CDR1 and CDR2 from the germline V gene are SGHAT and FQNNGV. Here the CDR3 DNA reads TGTGCCAGCAGCTTAGCGAGGACAGGAAGGGCAACTGAAGCTTTCTTT. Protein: CASSLARTGRATEAFF.

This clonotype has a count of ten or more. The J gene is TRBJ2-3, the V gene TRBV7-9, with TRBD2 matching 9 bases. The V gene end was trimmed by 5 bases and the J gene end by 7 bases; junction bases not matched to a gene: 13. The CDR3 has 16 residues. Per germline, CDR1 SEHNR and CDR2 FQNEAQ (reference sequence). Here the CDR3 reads CASSPRGSGSANTQYF. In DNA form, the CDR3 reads TGTGCCAGCAGCCCCAGAGGTAGCGGGAGTGCAAATACGCAGTATTTT.

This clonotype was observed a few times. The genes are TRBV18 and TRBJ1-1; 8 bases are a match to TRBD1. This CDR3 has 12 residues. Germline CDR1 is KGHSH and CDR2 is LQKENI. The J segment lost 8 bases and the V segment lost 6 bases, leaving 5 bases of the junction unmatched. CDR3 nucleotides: TGTGCCAGCTCCCTGGGACAGGAGGAAGCTTTCTTT. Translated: CASSLGQEEAFF. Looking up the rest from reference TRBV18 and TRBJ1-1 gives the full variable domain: NAGVMQNPRHLVRRRGQEARLRCSPMKGHSHVYWYRQLPEEGLKFMVYLQKENIIDESGMPKERFSAEFPKEGPSILRIQQVVRGDSAAYFCASSLGQEEAFFGQGTRLTVV.

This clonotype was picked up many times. The CDR3 is CASSQSGGSTEAFF. CDR3 in DNA: TGTGCCAGTAGCCAATCGGGGGGGAGTACTGAAGCTTTCTTT. The rearrangement uses TRBV19 and TRBJ1-1; tentatively, D is TRBD1 (5 bases). Trimming pared 6 bases from V and 5 bases from J, leaving 16 bases between. Germline assignment: CDR1 LNHDA and CDR2 SQIVND (reference sequence). The CDR3 is made up of 14 amino acids.

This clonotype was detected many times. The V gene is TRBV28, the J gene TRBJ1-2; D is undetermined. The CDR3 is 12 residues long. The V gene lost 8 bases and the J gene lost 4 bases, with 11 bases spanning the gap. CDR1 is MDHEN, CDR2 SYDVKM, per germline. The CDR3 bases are TGTGCCAGCTTCTACCTCTTCTATGGCTACACCTTC. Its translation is CASFYLFYGYTF.

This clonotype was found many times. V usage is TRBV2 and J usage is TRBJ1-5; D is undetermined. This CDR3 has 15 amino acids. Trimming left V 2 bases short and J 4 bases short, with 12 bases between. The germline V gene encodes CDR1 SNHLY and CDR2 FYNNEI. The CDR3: CASSEWAGENQPQHF. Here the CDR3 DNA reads TGTGCCAGCAGTGAATGGGCAGGAGAGAATCAGCCCCAGCATTTT.

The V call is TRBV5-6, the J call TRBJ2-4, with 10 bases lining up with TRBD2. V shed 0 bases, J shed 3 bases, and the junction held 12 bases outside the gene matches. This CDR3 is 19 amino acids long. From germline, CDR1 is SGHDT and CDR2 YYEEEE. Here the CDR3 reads CASSLVASGSGMGKNIQYF. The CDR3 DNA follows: TGTGCCAGCAGCTTGGTGGCTAGCGGGAGCGGAATGGGCAAAAACATTCAGTACTTC.

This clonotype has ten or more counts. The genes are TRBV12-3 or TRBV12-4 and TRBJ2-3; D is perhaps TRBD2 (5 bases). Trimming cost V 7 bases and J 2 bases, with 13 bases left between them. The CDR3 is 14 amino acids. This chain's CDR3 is CASTSDFSTDTQYF. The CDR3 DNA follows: TGTGCCAGCACCTCGGACTTTTCCACAGATACGCAGTATTTT.

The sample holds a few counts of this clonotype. The CDR3 protein is CASSPGRIYEQYV. The CDR3 region has the DNA TGTGCCAGCAGCCCAGGACGGATCTACGAGCAGTACGTC. The V call is TRBV7-2, the J call TRBJ2-7; D ambiguous. CDR3 length equals 13 residues. The V end was cut by 5 bases, the J end by 3 bases, with 11 bases between. Germline values: CDR1 SGHTA, CDR2 FQGNSA.

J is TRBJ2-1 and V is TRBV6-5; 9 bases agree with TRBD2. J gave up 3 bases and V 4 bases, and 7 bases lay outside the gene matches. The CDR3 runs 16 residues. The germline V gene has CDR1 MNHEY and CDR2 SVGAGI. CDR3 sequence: CASSWGSGSHYNEQFF. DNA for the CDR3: TGTGCCAGCAGTTGGGGTAGCGGGAGCCACTACAATGAGCAGTTCTTC.

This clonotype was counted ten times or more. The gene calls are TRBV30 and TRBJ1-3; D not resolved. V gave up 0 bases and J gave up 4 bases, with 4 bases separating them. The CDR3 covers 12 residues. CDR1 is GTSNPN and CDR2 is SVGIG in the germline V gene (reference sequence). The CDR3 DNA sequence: TGTGCCTGGAGTGTACAGGGAAACACCATATATTTT. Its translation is CAWSVQGNTIYF.

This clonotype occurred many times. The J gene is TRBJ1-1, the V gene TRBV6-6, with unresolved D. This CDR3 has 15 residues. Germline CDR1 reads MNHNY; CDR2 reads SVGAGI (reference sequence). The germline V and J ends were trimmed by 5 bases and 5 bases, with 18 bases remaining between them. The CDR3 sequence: CASSPTPALDTEAFF. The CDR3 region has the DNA TGTGCCAGCAGTCCTACCCCGGCGCTTGATACTGAAGCTTTCTTT.

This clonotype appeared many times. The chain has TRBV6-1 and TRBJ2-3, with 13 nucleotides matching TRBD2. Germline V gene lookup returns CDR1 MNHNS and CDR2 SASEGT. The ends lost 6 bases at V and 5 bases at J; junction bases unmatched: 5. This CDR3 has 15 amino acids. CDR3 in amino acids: CASRALAGGRDTQYF. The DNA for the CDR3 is TGTGCCAGCAGAGCACTAGCGGGGGGGCGAGATACGCAGTATTTT.

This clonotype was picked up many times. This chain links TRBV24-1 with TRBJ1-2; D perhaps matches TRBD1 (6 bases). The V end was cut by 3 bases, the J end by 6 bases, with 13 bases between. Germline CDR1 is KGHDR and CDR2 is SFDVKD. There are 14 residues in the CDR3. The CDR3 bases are TGTGCCACCAGTGATCCGGACAGATTTCATGGCTACACCTTC. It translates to CATSDPDRFHGYTF.